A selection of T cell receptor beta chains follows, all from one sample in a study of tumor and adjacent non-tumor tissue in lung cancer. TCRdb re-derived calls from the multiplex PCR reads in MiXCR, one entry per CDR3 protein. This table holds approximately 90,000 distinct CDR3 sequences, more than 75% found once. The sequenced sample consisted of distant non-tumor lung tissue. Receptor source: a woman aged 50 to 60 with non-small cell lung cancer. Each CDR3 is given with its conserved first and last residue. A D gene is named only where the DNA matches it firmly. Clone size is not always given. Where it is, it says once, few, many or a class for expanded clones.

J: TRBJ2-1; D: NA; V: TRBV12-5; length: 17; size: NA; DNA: TGTGCTAGTGGTTTGGGACTCCCAGCGAGAGGAAGGGATGAGCAGTTCTTC; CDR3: CASGLGLPARGRDEQFF
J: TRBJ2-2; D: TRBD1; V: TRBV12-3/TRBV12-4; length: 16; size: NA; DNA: TGTGCGAGCAGTATAGGGACAGGGACAAACACCGGGGAGCTGTATTTT; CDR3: CASSIGTGTNTGELYF
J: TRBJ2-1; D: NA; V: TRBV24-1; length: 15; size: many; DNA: TGTGCCACCGGCCCTCGGGGGACAATGGGAAATGAGCAGTTCTTC; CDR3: CATGPRGTMGNEQFF
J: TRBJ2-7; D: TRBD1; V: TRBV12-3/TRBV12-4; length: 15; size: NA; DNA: TGTGCCAGCAGCCAGGGACAGGGCACCACCTATGAGCAGTACTTC; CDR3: CASSQGQGTTYEQYF
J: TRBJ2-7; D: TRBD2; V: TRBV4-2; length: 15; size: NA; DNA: TGTGCCAGCAGCCAAGTGCCTAGCGGGAGCTACGAGCAGTACTTT; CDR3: CASSQVPSGSYEQYF
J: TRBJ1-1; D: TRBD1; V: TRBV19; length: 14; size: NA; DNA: TGTGCCAGTAGTTCCCGGGACAGGATCACTGAAGCTTTCTTT; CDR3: CASSSRDRITEAFF
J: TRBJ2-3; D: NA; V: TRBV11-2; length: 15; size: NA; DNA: TGTGCAAGCAGTTTAGGACCCCCAGGGGACCATACGCAGCTTTTT; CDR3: CASSLGPPGDHTQLF
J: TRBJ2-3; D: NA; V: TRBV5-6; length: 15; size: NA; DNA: TGTGCCAGCAGCTTGGCGCGACAGATGGTGGATACGCAGTATTTT; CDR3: CASSLARQMVDTQYF
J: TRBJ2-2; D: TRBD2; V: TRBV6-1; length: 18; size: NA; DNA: TGTGCCAGCAGTGGGGGAACGGGCGGGAGTTGTATCACCGGGGAACTGTTTTTT; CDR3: CASSGGTGGSCITGELFF
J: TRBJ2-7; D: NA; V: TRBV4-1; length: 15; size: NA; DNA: TGCACCAGTAGTCAACCCGGGACGAACTCCTACGAGCAGTACTTC; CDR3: CTSSQPGTNSYEQYF
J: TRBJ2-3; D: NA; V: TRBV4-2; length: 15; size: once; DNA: TGTACCAGCAGCCAAGATGAGGGGAGCACAGATACGCAGTATTTT; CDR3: CTSSQDEGSTDTQYF
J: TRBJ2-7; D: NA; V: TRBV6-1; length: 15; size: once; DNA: TGTGCTAGCAGTGGATTTGGATCTCTACCCTCCGGGCAGTACTTC; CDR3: CASSGFGSLPSGQYF
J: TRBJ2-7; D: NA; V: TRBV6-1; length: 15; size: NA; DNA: TGTGCTAGCAGTGAGTCCCCTGACAACTACTACGAGCAGTACTTC; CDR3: CASSESPDNYYEQYF
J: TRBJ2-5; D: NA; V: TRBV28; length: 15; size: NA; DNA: TGTGCCAGCAGGCGACTAGTGGGAGAGGTGGAGATCCAGTACTTC; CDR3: CASRRLVGEVEIQYF
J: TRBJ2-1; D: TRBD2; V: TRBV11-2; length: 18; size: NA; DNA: TGTGTCAGCGGCTTAGGGACTAGCTCGGGTTGTGGAATCAATGAGCAGTTCTTC; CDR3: CVSGLGTSSGCGINEQFF
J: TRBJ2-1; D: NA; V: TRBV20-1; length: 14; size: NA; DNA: TGCAGTGCTAGTAGCTCGTCAACCCAAATTGAGCAGTTCTTC; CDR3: CSASSSSTQIEQFF
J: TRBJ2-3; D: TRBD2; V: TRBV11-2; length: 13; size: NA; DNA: TGTGCCAGCAGCTTAGAGACTAGCGGTTCAGGAGTTTTT; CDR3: CASSLETSGSGVF
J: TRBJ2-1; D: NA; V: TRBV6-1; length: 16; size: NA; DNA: TGTGCCTGCAGAACCCCGGGGTTAGAGCAAAACAATGAGCAGTTCTTC; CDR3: CACRTPGLEQNNEQFF
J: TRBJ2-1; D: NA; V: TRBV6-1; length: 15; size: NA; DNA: TGTGCCAGCAGTACGGCAGAGTATACCTACAATGAGCAGTTCTTC; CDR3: CASSTAEYTYNEQFF
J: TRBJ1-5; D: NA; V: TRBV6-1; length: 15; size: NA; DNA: TGTGCCAGTCTTAACGACAGGACTACTAATCAGCACCAGCATTTT; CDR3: CASLNDRTTNQHQHF
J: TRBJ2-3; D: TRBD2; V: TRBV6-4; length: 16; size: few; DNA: TGTGCCAGCAGTGACAATAGCGGGAGTTTCGCAGATACGCGGTATTTT; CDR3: CASSDNSGSFADTRYF
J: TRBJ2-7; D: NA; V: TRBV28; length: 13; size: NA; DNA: TGTGCCAGCGGCACACAGGGACTGTACGAGCAGTACTTC; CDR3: CASGTQGLYEQYF
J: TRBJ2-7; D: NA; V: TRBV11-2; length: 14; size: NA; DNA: TGTGCCAGCAGCCTGACGAGCACTGCCTACGATCAGTACTTC; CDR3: CASSLTSTAYDQYF
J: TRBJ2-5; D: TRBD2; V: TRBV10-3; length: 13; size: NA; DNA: TGTGCCACCATGGGCGGGAGGGGGGAGACCCATTACTTC; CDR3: CATMGGRGETHYF
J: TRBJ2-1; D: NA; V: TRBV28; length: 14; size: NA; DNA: TGTGTCAGCGGTTTATGGACGGAAAGGAATGAGCAGTTCTTC; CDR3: CVSGLWTERNEQFF
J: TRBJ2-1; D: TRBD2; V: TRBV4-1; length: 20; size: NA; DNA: TGCGCCAGCAGCCAAGATCACGGACTAGTGGGAGTGTCCTCCTACAATGAGCAGTTCTTC; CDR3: CASSQDHGLVGVSSYNEQFF
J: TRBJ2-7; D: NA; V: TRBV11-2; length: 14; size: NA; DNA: TGTGCCAGCGGCCTGACGGACACCGCCTACGAGCACTACTTC; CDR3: CASGLTDTAYEHYF
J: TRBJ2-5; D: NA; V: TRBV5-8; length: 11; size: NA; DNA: TGTGCCAGCAGCTTGGTGGAGGCCCAATACTTC; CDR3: CASSLVEAQYF
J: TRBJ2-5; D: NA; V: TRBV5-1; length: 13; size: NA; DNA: TGCGTCAGCAACTTTAGCGTCAGAGAGACCCAGTACTTC; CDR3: CVSNFSVRETQYF
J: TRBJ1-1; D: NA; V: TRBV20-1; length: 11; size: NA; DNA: TGCACTGCTAGAGACCGGACAGAAGCTTTCTTT; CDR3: CTARDRTEAFF
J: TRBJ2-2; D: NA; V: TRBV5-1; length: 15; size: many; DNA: TGCGCCAGCAGCTTGGGACTTCAGAACACCGGGGAGCTGTTTTTT; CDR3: CASSLGLQNTGELFF
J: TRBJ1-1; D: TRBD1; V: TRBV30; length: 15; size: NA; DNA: TGTGCCTGGAGTCTGGGCGGCAGGGGGGCCAGTGAAGCTTTCTTT; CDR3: CAWSLGGRGASEAFF
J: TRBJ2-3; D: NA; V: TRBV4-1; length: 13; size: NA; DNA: TGCGCCAGCAGTTCTTACTTTCCCCAGCCCCAGTATTTT; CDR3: CASSSYFPQPQYF
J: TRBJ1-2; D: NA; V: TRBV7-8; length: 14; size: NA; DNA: TGTGCCAGCAGCTTATTGGAGTTCAAATATGACTACACCTTC; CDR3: CASSLLEFKYDYTF
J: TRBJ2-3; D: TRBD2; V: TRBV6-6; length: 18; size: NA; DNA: TGTGCCAGCAGTCTACTTACATCCGGGACTAGCAGGACAGATATGCAGTATTTT; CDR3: CASSLLTSGTSRTDMQYF